This TCR beta chain was recorded in a study of technical replicates of blood from a few donors. TCRdb's copy holds only in-frame clones and misses some; the assay was immunoSEQ multiplex PCR. The repertoire includes about 75,000 clones, 95% to 98% of them detected once, and about 0.17% sits in the top ten. Germline CDR1 is MNHEY and CDR2 is SVGAGI. Trimming removed 4 bases from V and 8 bases from J, with 16 bases in between. The CDR3 covers 14 residues. The chain combines TRBV6-5 with TRBJ2-3, with D possibly TRBD1 on 5 matching bases. Sequenced: T cells isolated from PBMCs. The source is a human donor in good health. CDR3 amino acids: CASSFGAATGTQYF. The CDR3 nucleotides are TGTGCCAGCAGTTTTGGGGCTGCGACGGGTACGCAGTATTTT.